What follows are 8 T cell receptor beta chains derived from one specimen sequenced in a study of shared clonotypes between healthy human individuals. Measured with immunoSEQ multiplex PCR; TCRdb has only the in-frame clones, and not every one. Seen here are 1,100,000 or so clones, about 80% observed once, and the top ten hold around 0.47%. Sequenced sample: memory CD4+ T cells from PBMCs. Subset in this sample: CD45RA-negative fraction. All receptors derive from a man aged 18 to 29 in good health. Some clones in this sample may be carry-over from other donors' samples.

Regarding this clone: The same CDR3 arises from other DNA sequences in this sample as well. The rearrangement uses TRBV15 and TRBJ2-5; unclear D gene. The CDR3 is 13 residues long. Germline assignment: CDR1 LNHNV and CDR2 YYDKDF (reference sequence). The germline V and J ends were trimmed by 1 base and 3 bases, with 6 bases remaining between them. This CDR3 is CATSRGQEETQYF. Written as DNA, the CDR3 is TGTGCCACCAGCAGAGGCCAAGAAGAGACCCAGTACTTC. Full variable domain (missing parts from reference TRBV15 and TRBJ2-5): DAMVIQNPRYQVTQFGKPVTLSCSQTLNHNVMYWYQQKSSQAPKLLFHYYDKDFNNEADTPDNFQSRRPNTSFCFLDIRSPGLGDTAMYLCATSRGQEETQYFGPGTRLLVL.

The chain employs TRBV5-1 and TRBJ2-2; no reliable D call. V was shortened by 4 bases and J by 2 bases, with 9 bases between the two germline ends. This CDR3 has 14 amino acids. Germline V CDR1 and CDR2: SGHRS, YFSETQ. CDR3 loop: CASSVAINTGELFF. The CDR3, as DNA: TGCGCCAGCAGCGTGGCGATTAACACCGGGGAGCTGTTTTTT.

This chain uses TRBV2 with TRBJ1-1, with 8 bases fitting TRBD1. Germline V gene sequence: CDR1 SNHLY, CDR2 FYNNEI. CDR3 length: 13 residues. Unmatched junction bases numbered 7, after V lost 6 bases and J lost 7 bases. CDR3 DNA sequence: TGTGCCAGCAGCGTTACAGGGGGTGTTGAAGCTTTCTTT. As protein: CASSVTGGVEAFF.

The chain carries TRBV7-2 and TRBJ1-2; D remains ambiguous. The germline V gene encodes CDR1 SGHTA and CDR2 FQGNSA. V was shortened by 4 bases and J by 4 bases, with 10 bases between the two germline ends. This CDR3 has 13 amino acids. The CDR3 region has the DNA TGTGCCAGCAGCTCCGGGGTTAGCTATGGCTACACCTTC. Translating it yields CASSSGVSYGYTF.

J is TRBJ1-5 and V is TRBV2, with 7 positions matching TRBD1. Germline assignment: CDR1 SNHLY and CDR2 FYNNEI. The CDR3 spans 14 residues. With 5 bases clipped from V and 4 bases from J, the junction kept 5 bases outside the gene matches. The CDR3 here is CASSKGGGNQPQHF. CDR3 coding DNA: TGTGCCAGCAGTAAAGGGGGCGGTAATCAGCCCCAGCATTTT.

V is TRBV5-1 and J is TRBJ2-7; TRBD1 matches 12 bases. The CDR3 contains 17 residues. Germline assignment: CDR1 SGHRS and CDR2 YFSETQ. The V segment lost 3 bases and the J segment 3 bases; nucleotides outside the gene matches: 10. This CDR3 reads CASSSGSGTGGFYEQYF. CDR3 DNA sequence: TGCGCCAGCAGCTCGGGCTCCGGGACAGGGGGCTTCTACGAGCAGTACTTC. Supplemented by reference TRBV5-1 and TRBJ2-7, the full variable domain reads KAGVTQTPRYLIKTRGQQVTLSCSPISGHRSVSWYQQTPGQGLQFLFEYFSETQRNKGNFPGRFSGRQFSNSRSEMNVSTLELGDSALYLCASSSGSGTGGFYEQYFGPGTRLTVT.

The genes are TRBV5-4 and TRBJ2-1; D is unresolved. The CDR3 extends over 13 amino acids. V lost 0 bases and J lost 6, with 7 bases in between. Germline V lookup: CDR1 SGHNT, CDR2 YYREEE (reference sequence). The CDR3: CASSLDRFNEQFF. DNA for the CDR3: TGTGCCAGCAGCTTGGACAGATTCAATGAGCAGTTCTTC. Full variable domain (rest looked up from reference TRBV5-4 and TRBJ2-1): ETGVTQSPTHLIKTRGQQVTLRCSSQSGHNTVSWYQQALGQGPQFIFQYYREEENGRGNFPPRFSGLQFPNYSSELNVNALELDDSALYLCASSLDRFNEQFFGPGTRLTVL.

The chain carries TRBV7-3 and TRBJ2-1; D gene ambiguous. This CDR3 is built from 13 residues. CDR1 SGHTA and CDR2 FQGTGA come from the germline V gene. The ends were cut back, 0 bases at V and 7 bases at J, with 7 bases in the middle. The CDR3: CASSLTEPNEQFF. CDR3 nucleotides: TGTGCCAGCAGCTTAACGGAACCGAATGAGCAGTTCTTC.